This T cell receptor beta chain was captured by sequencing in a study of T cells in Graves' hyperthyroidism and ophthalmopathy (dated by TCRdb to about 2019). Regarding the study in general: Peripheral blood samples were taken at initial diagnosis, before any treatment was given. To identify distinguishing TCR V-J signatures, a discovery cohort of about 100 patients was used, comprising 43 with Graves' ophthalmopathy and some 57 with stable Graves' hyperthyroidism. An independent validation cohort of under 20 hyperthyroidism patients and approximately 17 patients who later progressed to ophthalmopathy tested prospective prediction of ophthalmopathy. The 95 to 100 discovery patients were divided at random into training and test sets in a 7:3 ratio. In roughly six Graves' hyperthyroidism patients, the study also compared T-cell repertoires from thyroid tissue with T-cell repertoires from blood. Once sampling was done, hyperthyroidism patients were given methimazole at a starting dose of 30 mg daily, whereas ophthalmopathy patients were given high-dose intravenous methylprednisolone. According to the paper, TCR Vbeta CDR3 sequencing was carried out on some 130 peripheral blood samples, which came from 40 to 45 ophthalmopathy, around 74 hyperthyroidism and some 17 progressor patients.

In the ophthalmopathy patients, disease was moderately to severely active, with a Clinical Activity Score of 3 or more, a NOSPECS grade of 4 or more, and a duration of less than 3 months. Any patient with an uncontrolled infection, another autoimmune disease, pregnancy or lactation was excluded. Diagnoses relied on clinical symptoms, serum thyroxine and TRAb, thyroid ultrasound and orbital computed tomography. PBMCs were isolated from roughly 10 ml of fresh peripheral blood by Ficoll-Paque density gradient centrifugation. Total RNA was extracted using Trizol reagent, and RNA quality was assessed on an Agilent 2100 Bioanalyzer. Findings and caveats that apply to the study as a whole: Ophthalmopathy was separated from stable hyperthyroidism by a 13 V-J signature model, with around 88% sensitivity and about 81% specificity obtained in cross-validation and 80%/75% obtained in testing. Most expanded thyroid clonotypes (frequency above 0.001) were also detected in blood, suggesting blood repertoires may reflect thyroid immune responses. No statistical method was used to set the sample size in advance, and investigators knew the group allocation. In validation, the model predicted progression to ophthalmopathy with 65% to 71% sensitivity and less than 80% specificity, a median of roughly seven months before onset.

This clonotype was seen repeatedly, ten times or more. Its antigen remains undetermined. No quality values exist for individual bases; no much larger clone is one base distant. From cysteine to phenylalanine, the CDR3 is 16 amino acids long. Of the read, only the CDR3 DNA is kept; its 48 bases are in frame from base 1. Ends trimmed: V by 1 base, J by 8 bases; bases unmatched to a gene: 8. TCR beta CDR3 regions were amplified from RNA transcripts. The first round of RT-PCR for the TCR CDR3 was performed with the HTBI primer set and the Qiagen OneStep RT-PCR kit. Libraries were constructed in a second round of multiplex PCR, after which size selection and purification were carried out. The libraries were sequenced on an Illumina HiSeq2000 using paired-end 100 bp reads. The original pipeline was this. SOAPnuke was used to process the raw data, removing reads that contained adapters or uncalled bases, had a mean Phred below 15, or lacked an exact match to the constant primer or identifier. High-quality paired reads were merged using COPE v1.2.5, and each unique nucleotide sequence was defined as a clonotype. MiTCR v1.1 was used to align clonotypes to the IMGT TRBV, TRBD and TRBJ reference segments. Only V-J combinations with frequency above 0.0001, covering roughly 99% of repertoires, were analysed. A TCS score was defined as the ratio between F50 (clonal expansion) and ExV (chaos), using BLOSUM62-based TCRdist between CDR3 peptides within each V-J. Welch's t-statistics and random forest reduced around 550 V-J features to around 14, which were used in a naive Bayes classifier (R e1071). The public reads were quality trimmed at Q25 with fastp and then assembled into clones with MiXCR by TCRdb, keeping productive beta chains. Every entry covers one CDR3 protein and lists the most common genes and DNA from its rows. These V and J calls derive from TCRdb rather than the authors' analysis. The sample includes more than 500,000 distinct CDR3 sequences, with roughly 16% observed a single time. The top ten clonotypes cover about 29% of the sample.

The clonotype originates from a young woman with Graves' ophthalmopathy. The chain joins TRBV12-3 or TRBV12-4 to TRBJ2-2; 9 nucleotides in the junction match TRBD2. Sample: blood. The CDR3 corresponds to CASSLVLAGRSGELFF. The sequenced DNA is TGTGCCAGCAGTTTAGTCCTAGCGGGACGTTCGGGGGAGCTGTTTTTT.